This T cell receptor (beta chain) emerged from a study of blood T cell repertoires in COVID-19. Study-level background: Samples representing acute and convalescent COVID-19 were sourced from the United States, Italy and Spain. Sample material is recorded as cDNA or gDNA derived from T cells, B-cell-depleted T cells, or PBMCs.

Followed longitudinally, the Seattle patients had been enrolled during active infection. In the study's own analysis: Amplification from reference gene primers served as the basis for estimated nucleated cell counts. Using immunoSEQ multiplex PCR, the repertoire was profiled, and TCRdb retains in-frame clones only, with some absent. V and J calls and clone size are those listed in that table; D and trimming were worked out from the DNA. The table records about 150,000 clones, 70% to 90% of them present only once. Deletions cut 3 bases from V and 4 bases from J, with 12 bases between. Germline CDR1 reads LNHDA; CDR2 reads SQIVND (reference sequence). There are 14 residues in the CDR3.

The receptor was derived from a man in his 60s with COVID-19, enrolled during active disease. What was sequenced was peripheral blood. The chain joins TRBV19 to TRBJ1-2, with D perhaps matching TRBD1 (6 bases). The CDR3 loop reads CASSIAPGVYGYTF. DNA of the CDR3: TGTGCCAGTAGTATCGCTCCAGGGGTCTATGGCTACACCTTC.